What follows is one T cell receptor (beta chain) and its context. Its cognate antigen is unknown. Carried by the TCR beta cDNA libraries were unique molecular identifiers. T cells numbering about 0.9 to 10 million yielded cDNA molecules that totaled roughly 0.5 million. TCRdb reanalysed the PCR reads using MiXCR and keeps one entry per CDR3 protein. The sample has approximately 730,000 distinct CDR3 sequences; roughly 30% are singletons. V was shortened by 3 bases and J by 3 bases, with 30 bases between the two germline ends. The CDR3 length is 20 residues. Germline V gene sequence: CDR1 MNHEY, CDR2 SMNVEV (reference sequence). This sample is part of a study of post-analysis software for immune sequencing data. The study's findings and limits: TRBV5-6, TRBV5-1 and TRBV20-1 were among a few TRBV segments more frequent in patients than controls.

The chain couples TRBV27 to TRBJ2-7, with TRBD1 as a possible D gene (6 bases). Material: blood. This sequence was found in a girl under 18 with multiple sclerosis. The CDR3 spells CASSFAKPPSGAGPNYEQYF. The CDR3 DNA follows: TGTGCCAGCAGTTTCGCTAAACCCCCTTCAGGGGCCGGACCCAACTACGAGCAGTACTTC.